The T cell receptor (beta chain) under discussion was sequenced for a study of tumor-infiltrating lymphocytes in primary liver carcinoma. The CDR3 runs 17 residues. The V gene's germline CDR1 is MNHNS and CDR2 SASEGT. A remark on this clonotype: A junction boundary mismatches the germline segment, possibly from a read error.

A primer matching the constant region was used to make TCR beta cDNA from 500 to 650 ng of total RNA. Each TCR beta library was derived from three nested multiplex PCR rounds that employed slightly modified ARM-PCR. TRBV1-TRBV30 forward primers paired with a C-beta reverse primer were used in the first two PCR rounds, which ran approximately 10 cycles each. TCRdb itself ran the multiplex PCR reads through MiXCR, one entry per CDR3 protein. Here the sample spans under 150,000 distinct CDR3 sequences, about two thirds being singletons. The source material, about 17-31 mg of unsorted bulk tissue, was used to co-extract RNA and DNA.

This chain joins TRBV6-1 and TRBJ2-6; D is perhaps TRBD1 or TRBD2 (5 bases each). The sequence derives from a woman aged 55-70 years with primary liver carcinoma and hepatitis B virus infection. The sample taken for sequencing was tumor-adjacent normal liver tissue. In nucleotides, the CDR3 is TGTACCAGCATCTCGGGACCGTTAGGCTCTGGGGCCAACGTCCTGACTTTC. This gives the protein CTSISGPLGSGANVLTF.